The rows below give T cell receptor beta chains drawn from one sample of a study of identical twins. TCRdb fed the 5' RACE reads into MiXCR, producing one record per CDR3 protein. The sample carries a few hundred thousand distinct CDR3 sequences, 14% recorded once. This same sample was also taken into another study, of yellow fever vaccine responses in identical twins.

Sequenced input: CD4+ T cells sorted from blood. The receptor set was obtained from a woman between 18 and 29 years old in good health. Both conserved end residues are part of each CDR3. D genes are given only for firm matches. The size field is filled for only some rows; it gives once, few, many or a size class.

D: NA; size: few; J: TRBJ2-3; V: TRBV9; DNA: TGTGCCAGCAGCGGCTCGGGGGTCTCCACAGATACGCAGTATTTT; CDR3: CASSGSGVSTDTQYF
D: NA; size: few; J: TRBJ1-5; V: TRBV12-3/TRBV12-4; DNA: TGTGCCAGCAGTTTCGCAGGGACCTACCAGCCCCAGCATTTT; CDR3: CASSFAGTYQPQHF
D: NA; size: many; J: TRBJ1-4; V: TRBV2; DNA: TGTGCCAGCGGGACTTCGGCACTGTTTTTT; CDR3: CASGTSALFF
D: NA; size: few; J: TRBJ1-5; V: TRBV20-1; DNA: TGCAGTGCTAGGGCGGGCCTCAGCAATCAGCCCCAGCATTTT; CDR3: CSARAGLSNQPQHF
D: NA; size: NA; J: TRBJ1-2; V: TRBV11-1; DNA: TGTGCCAGCAGCCCAGACGACAGAAACTATGGCTACACCTTC; CDR3: CASSPDDRNYGYTF
D: TRBD2; size: few; J: TRBJ2-1; V: TRBV4-3; DNA: TGCGCCAGCAGCCAAGGAGAGGGACTAGCGGGACTGAATGAGCAGTTCTTC; CDR3: CASSQGEGLAGLNEQFF
D: NA; size: NA; J: TRBJ2-6; V: TRBV13; DNA: TGTGCCAGCAGCTTTAGGTACAAAGGAGACTCTGGGGCCAACGTCCTGACTTTC; CDR3: CASSFRYKGDSGANVLTF
D: NA; size: NA; J: TRBJ1-1; V: TRBV13; DNA: TGTGCCAGCACCGAAAACATGAACACTGAAGCTTTCTTT; CDR3: CASTENMNTEAFF
D: NA; size: NA; J: TRBJ1-1; V: TRBV3-1; DNA: TGTGCCAGCAGCATAGAGGCCACGGAAGCTTTCTTT; CDR3: CASSIEATEAFF
D: NA; size: few; J: TRBJ2-7; V: TRBV6-1; DNA: TGTGCCAGCAGCGACTTCGTAACCGGGACAGCGGGGTTCTACGAGCAGTACTTC; CDR3: CASSDFVTGTAGFYEQYF
D: NA; size: few; J: TRBJ2-7; V: TRBV7-9; DNA: TGTGCCAGCAGCCCCCTGGGGGCTTTGACCTACGAGCAGTACTTC; CDR3: CASSPLGALTYEQYF
D: NA; size: few; J: TRBJ1-2; V: TRBV14; DNA: TGTGCCAGCAGCCCGACCTTACAAAGCTATGGCTACACCTTC; CDR3: CASSPTLQSYGYTF
D: TRBD2; size: NA; J: TRBJ2-7; V: TRBV5-7; DNA: TGTGCCAGCAGCATTTACGGGACTAGCGACCCCTACGAGCAGTACTTC; CDR3: CASSIYGTSDPYEQYF
D: NA; size: many; J: TRBJ1-2; V: TRBV5-6; DNA: TGTGCCAGCAGCTTGCCAGAAGGCTATGGCTACACCTTC; CDR3: CASSLPEGYGYTF
D: NA; size: NA; J: TRBJ2-7; V: TRBV18; DNA: TGTGCCAGCCGCGAGGGGGTCTCCATCGGGCAGTACTTC; CDR3: CASREGVSIGQYF
D: NA; size: NA; J: TRBJ2-1; V: TRBV6-2/TRBV6-3; DNA: TGTGCCAGCAGTTACCGGGGATCCCCGACCAATGAGCAGTTCTTC; CDR3: CASSYRGSPTNEQFF
D: NA; size: many; J: TRBJ2-1; V: TRBV24-1; DNA: TGTGCCACAGGACCGGGACACCCCTACAATGAGCAGTTCTTC; CDR3: CATGPGHPYNEQFF
D: TRBD2; size: NA; J: TRBJ2-7; V: TRBV27; DNA: TGTGCCAGCAGTAAAGAGGCTAGCGGGAGGGTGAGGAACGAGCAGTACTTC; CDR3: CASSKEASGRVRNEQYF
D: NA; size: NA; J: TRBJ1-5; V: TRBV6-2/TRBV6-3; DNA: TGTGCCAGCAGTTACTCGTATCAGCCCCAGCATTTT; CDR3: CASSYSYQPQHF
D: NA; size: NA; J: TRBJ2-7; V: TRBV6-1; DNA: TGTGCCAGCACCCTGATAGGGGGTTTGGGCTACGAGCAGTACTTC; CDR3: CASTLIGGLGYEQYF
D: NA; size: NA; J: TRBJ2-7; V: TRBV20-1; DNA: TGCAGTGCTACCAGGCGCAGGGGATACTACGAGCAGTACTTC; CDR3: CSATRRRGYYEQYF
D: NA; size: NA; J: TRBJ2-4; V: TRBV7-2; DNA: TGTGCCAGCAGCTTTGTTTCGAACATTCAGTACTTC; CDR3: CASSFVSNIQYF
D: NA; size: few; J: TRBJ1-5; V: TRBV5-1; DNA: TGCGCCAGCAGCGCAGGGAACGGCGAAAATCAGCCCCAGCATTTT; CDR3: CASSAGNGENQPQHF
D: TRBD1; size: few; J: TRBJ2-4; V: TRBV7-9; DNA: TGTGCCAGCAGCTTAGGCAGGGGGCTCGGAAACATTCAGTACTTC; CDR3: CASSLGRGLGNIQYF
D: NA; size: few; J: TRBJ1-5; V: TRBV3-1; DNA: TGTGCCAGCAGCCAAGGACCGGGATATCAGCCCCAGCATTTT; CDR3: CASSQGPGYQPQHF
D: TRBD1; size: few; J: TRBJ2-3; V: TRBV20-1; DNA: TGCAGTGGGGGGGACAGGGGGCCAGATACGCAGTATTTT; CDR3: CSGGDRGPDTQYF
D: TRBD1; size: few; J: TRBJ1-2; V: TRBV6-4; DNA: TGTGCCAGCAGTGACTCGTGGCAGGGGGCCGTCTCATATGGCTACACCTTC; CDR3: CASSDSWQGAVSYGYTF
D: TRBD2; size: few; J: TRBJ2-1; V: TRBV20-1; DNA: TGCAGTGCCGGGACTAGTTGGGGCGATGAGCAGTTCTTC; CDR3: CSAGTSWGDEQFF
D: TRBD2; size: few; J: TRBJ2-1; V: TRBV7-2; DNA: TGTGCCAGCAGCTTACGAGGCGGGAGGGCCCATGAGCAGTTCTTC; CDR3: CASSLRGGRAHEQFF
D: TRBD1; size: NA; J: TRBJ1-4; V: TRBV20-1; DNA: TGCAGTGCTAGAGATGCCGGGACAGGGCGTACAACTAATGAAAAACTGTTTTTT; CDR3: CSARDAGTGRTTNEKLFF
D: NA; size: NA; J: TRBJ2-7; V: TRBV19; DNA: TGTGCCAGTAGTATCGGAGGGGGTACTACCTACGAGCAGTACTTC; CDR3: CASSIGGGTTYEQYF
D: TRBD1; size: few; J: TRBJ2-7; V: TRBV27; DNA: TGTGCCAGCAGTTTATTAGGACAGGGGGCAAGCTACGAGCAGTACTTC; CDR3: CASSLLGQGASYEQYF
D: NA; size: few; J: TRBJ2-5; V: TRBV20-1; DNA: TGCAGTGCTCTACTCCCGGGTCAGCAAGAGACCCAGTACTTC; CDR3: CSALLPGQQETQYF
D: NA; size: NA; J: TRBJ2-3; V: TRBV6-1; DNA: TGTGCCAGCAGTGATAGCTGGACGGGCAGGAAGTCCACAGATACGCAGTATTTT; CDR3: CASSDSWTGRKSTDTQYF
D: TRBD1; size: many; J: TRBJ2-5; V: TRBV7-7; DNA: TGTGCTAGCAGCCCGGGGACAGGGGGCGAGACCCAGTACTTC; CDR3: CASSPGTGGETQYF
D: TRBD2; size: once; J: TRBJ2-3; V: TRBV6-1; DNA: TGTGCCAGCCAGGGGCGACTAGCGGGTAGCACAGATACGCAGTATTTT; CDR3: CASQGRLAGSTDTQYF
D: NA; size: many; J: TRBJ2-5; V: TRBV28; DNA: TGTGCCAGCAGTAGCCCAGGTCTTAGGTCGACCCAGTACTTC; CDR3: CASSSPGLRSTQYF
D: TRBD2; size: few; J: TRBJ2-2; V: TRBV4-2; DNA: TGTGCCAGCGCCCGTCCGGGTAGCGGGGCGAACACCGGGGAGCTGTTTTTT; CDR3: CASARPGSGANTGELFF
D: TRBD2; size: few; J: TRBJ2-2; V: TRBV18; DNA: TGTGCCAGCTCACCACCGAGCGGGAGTGTCACCGGGGAGCTGTTTTTT; CDR3: CASSPPSGSVTGELFF
D: NA; size: many; J: TRBJ2-7; V: TRBV6-6; DNA: TGTGCCAGCAGTACCTCGGCCTCCTACGAGCAGTACTTC; CDR3: CASSTSASYEQYF
D: NA; size: many; J: TRBJ2-3; V: TRBV5-1; DNA: TGCGCCAGCAGCTTGAATTCAGATACGCAGTATTTT; CDR3: CASSLNSDTQYF
D: NA; size: many; J: TRBJ2-7; V: TRBV5-1; DNA: TGCGCCAGCAGCCAGGAGCGATCTTACGAGCAGTACTTC; CDR3: CASSQERSYEQYF
D: NA; size: NA; J: TRBJ1-6; V: TRBV25-1; DNA: TGTGCCAGCAGTGATTCGACGGTAAATTCACCCCTCCACTTT; CDR3: CASSDSTVNSPLHF
D: NA; size: many; J: TRBJ2-5; V: TRBV20-1; DNA: TGCAGTGCTTATTACAGGGAGGAGACCCAGTACTTC; CDR3: CSAYYREETQYF
D: TRBD1; size: few; J: TRBJ2-7; V: TRBV12-3/TRBV12-4; DNA: TGTGCCAGCAGTATCGGGACAGGGGGCACTCGGGAGCAGTACTTC; CDR3: CASSIGTGGTREQYF
D: NA; size: many; J: TRBJ2-7; V: TRBV12-3/TRBV12-4; DNA: TGTGCCAGCAGCCTGGGGGATATCGGAGTACTTCAAGAGCAGTACTTC; CDR3: CASSLGDIGVLQEQYF
D: NA; size: NA; J: TRBJ1-4; V: TRBV5-1; DNA: TGCGCCAGCAGCTTGGGGAGGGCGCTTAATAATGAAAAACTGTTTTTT; CDR3: CASSLGRALNNEKLFF
D: NA; size: NA; J: TRBJ2-7; V: TRBV28; DNA: TGTGCCAGCAGTTTGCTACAACAGGCCTACGAGCAGTACTTC; CDR3: CASSLLQQAYEQYF
D: TRBD2; size: NA; J: TRBJ2-2; V: TRBV2; DNA: TGTGCCAGCAGTGGAGCGGGAGGGGCCACCGGGGAGCTGTTTTTT; CDR3: CASSGAGGATGELFF
D: NA; size: NA; J: TRBJ2-5; V: TRBV10-3; DNA: TGTGCCATCAGTGAGTCTGAGGCCCTGAGGGGAACCCAGTACTTC; CDR3: CAISESEALRGTQYF
D: NA; size: few; J: TRBJ2-7; V: TRBV10-3; DNA: TGTGCCATCAGCGTTAGGGGTTACGAGCAGTACTTC; CDR3: CAISVRGYEQYF
D: NA; size: few; J: TRBJ2-3; V: TRBV18; DNA: TGTGCCAGCTCAACTCGACAGACCACAGATACGCAGTATTTT; CDR3: CASSTRQTTDTQYF